This paragraph covers one TCR beta chain sequence. Produced via immunoSEQ multiplex PCR; TCRdb's table is partial and in-frame only. The sample carries 25,000 to 35,000 clones, more than 75% recorded once. This sample is drawn from a study of blood T cell repertoires in COVID-19. Germline CDR1 reads MNHEY; CDR2 reads SVGAGI. This CDR3 has 10 amino acids. V lost 8 bases and J 10 bases, leaving 9 bases between the germline ends. The chain has TRBV6-5 and TRBJ2-1, with D tentatively TRBD1 (6 bases). Sequencing was performed on peripheral blood. The TCR originated in a human donor in a cohort sampled during active COVID-19. The donor label of this sample is uncertain. In DNA, the CDR3 is TGTGCCAGCGGGGGCGTCGAGCAGTTCTTC. Protein: CASGGVEQFF.